This T cell receptor beta chain was recorded in a study of cytomegalovirus exposure and HLA in healthy donors. The PCR ran on 60 Vbeta and 13 Jbeta primers. TCRdb keeps only in-frame clones here, not all; method: immunoSEQ multiplex PCR. Of tens of thousands of clones listed, about four fifths are singletons. As to this clone: No antigen is known for it.

V was pared by 6 bases and J by 0 bases, with 7 bases of the junction left unmatched. This CDR3 comprises 16 residues. CDR1 is SNHLY, CDR2 FYNNEI, per germline. Study-level results: Analysis was carried out at a later point, and it linked a missense DCLRE1C variant to TCR beta V- and J-gene trimming. There were some V segments, including TRBV6-2 and TRBV6-3, excluded as indistinguishable. In vitro work confirmed that a few CMV-associated chains recognize CMV antigens.

This TCR came from a woman aged 40 to 50 in good health and CMV-seronegative. The chain has TRBV2 and TRBJ1-5, with 8 nucleotides matching TRBD1. Sequencing was carried out using PBMCs. CDR3 bases: TGTGCCAGCAGCTCAGCGGGACAGGCTAGCAATCAGCCCCAGCATTTT. Protein sequence: CASSSAGQASNQPQHF.